This is a list of T cell receptor beta chains from one sample in a study of regulatory T cells in long-lasting Graves disease. A single record per CDR3 protein comes from TCRdb applying MiXCR to the multiplex PCR reads. The sample lists around 480,000 distinct CDR3 sequences, under 20% occurring once. These data were also filed under a second study, of T cells in Graves' hyperthyroidism and ophthalmopathy.

The sample was peripheral blood mononuclear cells (PBMCs), taken at new diagnosis, from a patient treated with antithyroid drugs. The receptors stem from a man in his forties with Graves disease. CDR3s include the opening cysteine and the closing phenylalanine or tryptophan.

V gene: TRBV7-6
J gene: TRBJ1-1
CDR3 protein: CASRRLGSGSLMNTEAFF

V gene: TRBV20-1
J gene: TRBJ2-7
CDR3 protein: CSARDLESREQYF

V gene: TRBV6-2/TRBV6-3
J gene: TRBJ1-4
CDR3 protein: CASSYRGLNEKLFF

V gene: TRBV6-1
J gene: TRBJ2-1
CDR3 protein: CASRGLSHEQFF

V gene: TRBV12-3/TRBV12-4
J gene: TRBJ2-1
CDR3 protein: CASSFNIGANSYNEQFF

V gene: TRBV2
J gene: TRBJ1-5
CDR3 protein: CASSSPGQQGIGGNQPQHF

V gene: TRBV28
J gene: TRBJ1-5
CDR3 protein: CASSLVFQPQHF

V gene: TRBV28
J gene: TRBJ1-2
CDR3 protein: CASRPGSAYGYTF

V gene: TRBV29-1
J gene: TRBJ2-1
CDR3 protein: CSVTKGLAGHNEQFF

V gene: TRBV19
J gene: TRBJ2-7
CDR3 protein: CASKPAGAENYEQYF

V gene: TRBV19
J gene: TRBJ1-1
CDR3 protein: CASSEVGDGTEAFF

V gene: TRBV28
J gene: TRBJ1-1
CDR3 protein: CAIKQRGGLGTEAFF

V gene: TRBV18
J gene: TRBJ1-1
CDR3 protein: CASSLGTGAGTEAFF

V gene: TRBV20-1
J gene: TRBJ1-2
CDR3 protein: CSARDRGHDGYTF

V gene: TRBV5-6
J gene: TRBJ1-2
CDR3 protein: CASTLGIGFTYGYTF

V gene: TRBV6-1
J gene: TRBJ1-1
CDR3 protein: CASNPVQGARNTEAFF

V gene: TRBV7-9
J gene: TRBJ2-3
CDR3 protein: CASSPRTSEDTQYF

V gene: TRBV10-3
J gene: TRBJ2-2
CDR3 protein: CARRDGDTGELFF

V gene: TRBV4-1
J gene: TRBJ1-1
CDR3 protein: CASSQDLRGNTEAFF

V gene: TRBV28
J gene: TRBJ1-6
CDR3 protein: CASRNNDINSPLHF

V gene: TRBV2
J gene: TRBJ2-3
CDR3 protein: CASSRPPGGADTQYF

V gene: TRBV12-3/TRBV12-4
J gene: TRBJ2-3
CDR3 protein: CASLNSGSTDTQYF

V gene: TRBV20-1
J gene: TRBJ2-5
CDR3 protein: CSARGWGLDQETQYF

V gene: TRBV19
J gene: TRBJ2-7
CDR3 protein: CASAPRRAGEQYF

V gene: TRBV20-1
J gene: TRBJ1-1
CDR3 protein: CSARYGGTGMNTEAFF

V gene: TRBV9
J gene: TRBJ2-1
CDR3 protein: CASSTRLVNEQFF

V gene: TRBV5-6
J gene: TRBJ1-1
CDR3 protein: CASSLTPATEALF

V gene: TRBV5-4
J gene: TRBJ1-1
CDR3 protein: CASSSKIQGAPEAFF

V gene: TRBV7-9
J gene: TRBJ2-2
CDR3 protein: CASSLPRGHGTGELFF

V gene: TRBV28
J gene: TRBJ2-7
CDR3 protein: CASKNPLAGVYEQYF

V gene: TRBV20-1
J gene: TRBJ2-5
CDR3 protein: CSASLAPGETQYF

V gene: TRBV30
J gene: TRBJ2-1
CDR3 protein: CAWSGTSGPYNEQFF

V gene: TRBV29-1
J gene: TRBJ1-1
CDR3 protein: CSVAHRRNTEAFF

V gene: TRBV9
J gene: TRBJ2-5
CDR3 protein: CASSAAAVETQYF

V gene: TRBV12-5
J gene: TRBJ2-7
CDR3 protein: CASGLVPGASYGQYF

V gene: TRBV18
J gene: TRBJ2-6
CDR3 protein: CASSPRQGELTGANVLTF

V gene: TRBV20-1
J gene: TRBJ2-7
CDR3 protein: CSAGGQGERSSYEQYF

V gene: TRBV5-1
J gene: TRBJ2-1
CDR3 protein: CASSPGDRWQNEQFF

V gene: TRBV6-1
J gene: TRBJ2-2
CDR3 protein: CASLRDLNTGELFF

V gene: TRBV2
J gene: TRBJ1-1
CDR3 protein: CASNLQGRGTEAFF

V gene: TRBV20-1
J gene: TRBJ1-1
CDR3 protein: CSAELPGLSKGVTEAFF

V gene: TRBV11-2
J gene: TRBJ2-7
CDR3 protein: CASSLDFSSIYEQYF

V gene: TRBV20-1
J gene: TRBJ2-7
CDR3 protein: CSAYGQMTYEQYF

V gene: TRBV27
J gene: TRBJ2-2
CDR3 protein: CASTRSALTGELFF

V gene: TRBV24-1
J gene: TRBJ2-2
CDR3 protein: CATSDIYSGTGSTGELFF

V gene: TRBV5-1
J gene: TRBJ2-2
CDR3 protein: CASSLAAVAGDTGELFF

V gene: TRBV28
J gene: TRBJ2-1
CDR3 protein: CASSFLGASSYNEQFF

V gene: TRBV2
J gene: TRBJ2-7
CDR3 protein: CASSGLAGTAEQYF

V gene: TRBV10-3
J gene: TRBJ1-5
CDR3 protein: CAISRGVDSNQPQHF